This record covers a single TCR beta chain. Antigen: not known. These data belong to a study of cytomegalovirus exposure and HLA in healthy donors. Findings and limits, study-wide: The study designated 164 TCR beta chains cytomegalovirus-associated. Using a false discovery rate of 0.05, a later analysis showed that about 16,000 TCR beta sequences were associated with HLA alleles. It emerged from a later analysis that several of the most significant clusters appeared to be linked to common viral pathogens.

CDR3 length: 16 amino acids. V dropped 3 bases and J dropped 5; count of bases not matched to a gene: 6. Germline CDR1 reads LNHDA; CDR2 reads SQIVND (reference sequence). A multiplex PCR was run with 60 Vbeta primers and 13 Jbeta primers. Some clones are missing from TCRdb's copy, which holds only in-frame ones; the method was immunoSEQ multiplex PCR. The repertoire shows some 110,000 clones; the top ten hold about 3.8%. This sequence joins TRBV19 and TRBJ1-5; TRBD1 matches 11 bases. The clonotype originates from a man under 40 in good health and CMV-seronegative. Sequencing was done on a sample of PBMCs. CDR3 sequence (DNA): TGTGCCAGTAGTATGGGGGACAGGGGGGCTTATCAGCCCCAGCATTTT. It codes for CASSMGDRGAYQPQHF.